This paragraph reports one T cell receptor (beta chain). The clone's antigen remains unknown. No quality values exist for individual bases; no much larger clone is one base distant. Healthy HIV-negative adults with no recently reported acute infections or vaccinations were included as donors. Only Caucasian adults living in Nashville, Tennessee, USA were represented among the donors. For unsorted samples, around 90 million PBMCs were counted, and genomic DNA was extracted using the QIAamp DNA Blood Mini kit. Blood was collected by leukapheresis, and PBMCs were isolated by Ficoll-Histopaque density gradient centrifugation and then cryopreserved in liquid nitrogen vapor phase. This record comes from a study of shared clonotypes between healthy human individuals (dated by TCRdb to 2019 to 2021). Background on the whole study: The cohort included a few men and a couple of women between 18 and 49 years of age. Blood TCR repertoires of roughly 5 healthy adults were deeply sequenced to estimate repertoire size and the extent of clonotype sharing between individuals. To increase sequencing depth and limit assay-specific biases, TCR repertoire library preparation and sequencing were carried out by different laboratories using diverse techniques. Per donor, leukapheresis produced somewhere between about 0.9 and 9 billion PBMCs.

Study-wide conclusions, independent of this receptor: Because the study included a small number of donors, the genetic and exposure-history diversity represented was limited. Sampling was limited to blood, and TCR repertoires in tissue likely differ from TCR repertoires in blood. Pairwise subsampling indicated that sequencing depth was expected to affect the degree of clonotype sharing among donors.

Using the deep immunoSEQ assay, multiplex PCR amplified TCR CDR3 regions from genomic DNA. Genomic DNA extracted from each cell subset was distributed evenly over all wells of several immunoSEQ 96-well plates, and each plate served as one replicate. For unsorted PBMC, 300 ng of genomic DNA, equivalent to around 30,000 T cell genomes, went into each replicate PCR. Ten immunoSEQ deep assay plates were used to sequence the unsorted PBMC genomic DNA. Purified libraries were measured with a Qubit 3.0 fluorometer, size-checked on a Bioanalyzer 2100, and measured again with the KAPA Library Quantification kit. Every immunoSEQ 96-well plate was sequenced on a dedicated single-read 150-cycle Illumina NextSeq 550 flow cell. Regarding the original processing steps: The immunoSEQ output contained only junctional sequences without quality scores, so filtering could not match that applied to full-length reads. To assign V/J genes and CDR3, sequences were annotated using PyIR, a Python wrapper for IgBLAST v1.9, with IMGT germline references. Any read was removed if the V/J assignment was weak (E-value above 1e-6), the CDR3 was missing, or the read contained stop codons, out-of-frame junctions, or ambiguous translated residues. V3J clonotypes were defined by identical inferred V gene, J gene, and CDR3 amino acid sequence. The percentage overlap between two repertoires was calculated by dividing the number of shared unique clonotypes by the size of the smaller repertoire. RTK rarefaction, the Chao1 estimator, and Recon v2.1 estimates of unobserved clonotypes were used to assess repertoire richness. Entries here come from immuneACCESS through TCRdb and include only in-frame sequences with V and J called. Some clones fail to appear in such tables; in the studies checked, an unresolved V gene covers under half of the shortfall, and the cause of the remainder is unknown. The DNA gave D and trimming, while V, J and clone size come from that table. This sample comprises a few hundred thousand clones, around 78% of them detected only once. More than 10% of the sample lies in the top ten.

According to the germline V gene, CDR1 reads ENHRY and CDR2 reads SYGVKD. The CDR3 holds 15 amino acids from the cysteine to the phenylalanine. Only CDR3 DNA remains: 45 bases, in frame from the first base. The junction carries 17 bases between V and J, which are trimmed by 6 bases and 3 bases respectively. The chain joins TRBV10-3 to TRBJ1-1; D gene: possibly TRBD1, on 5 matching bases. Source material: PBMCs. The receptor's source is a woman in her thirties or forties in good health. Some clones in this sample may be carry-over from other donors' samples. The CDR3 sequence is CAISFEVGGYTEAFF. The DNA sequence is given as TGTGCCATCAGCTTCGAGGTTGGGGGATACACTGAAGCTTTCTTT.